This T cell receptor beta chain was identified during a study of T cell repertoires in ileal Crohn's disease. Turning to the study itself: The M6 sample came from neoterminal ileum during colonoscopy after surgery. General observations from the study: Endoscopy was done a median approximately 6.9 months after surgery. Clonal expansions were more frequent in active smokers than non-smokers at surgery. Clonality above 26.8% at surgery always came with endoscopic recurrence.

This CDR3 has 16 amino acids. Noted time point: neoterminal ileum biopsy at postoperative endoscopy, about 6 months after surgery. Comments on this clone: Its target is not known.

Libraries were prepared by immunoSEQ multiplex PCR; TCRdb keeps only in-frame clonotypes and omits some of them. The repertoire holds roughly 60,000 clones, 85% to 90% seen once, with around 2.1% in the top ten. The sequenced sample consisted of ileal tissue. This receptor was obtained from an adult with Crohn's disease. This chain links TRBV12-2 with TRBJ2-2; TRBD2, the table's D call, was not compared with the DNA. TRBV12-2 represents a pseudogene. The CDR3 protein is CASRFWGPSGEGELFF. The CDR3, as DNA: TGTGCAAGTCGCTTTTGGGGTCCTAGCGGGGAAGGGGAGCTGTTTTTT.